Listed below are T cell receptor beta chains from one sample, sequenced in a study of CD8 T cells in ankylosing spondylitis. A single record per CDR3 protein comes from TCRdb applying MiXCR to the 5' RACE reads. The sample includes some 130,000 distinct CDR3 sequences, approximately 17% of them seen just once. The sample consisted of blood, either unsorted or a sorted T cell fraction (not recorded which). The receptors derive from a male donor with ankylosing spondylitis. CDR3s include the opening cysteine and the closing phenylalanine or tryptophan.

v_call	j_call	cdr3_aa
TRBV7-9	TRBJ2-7	CASSSVTSGSFYEQYF
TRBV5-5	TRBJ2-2	CASSPVNTGELFF
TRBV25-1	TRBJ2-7	CASSESGNEQYF
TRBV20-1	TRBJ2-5	CSARTGGGWETQYF
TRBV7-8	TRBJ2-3	CASSLVGRIGEGGTDTQYF
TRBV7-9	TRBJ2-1	CASSPWGNEQFF
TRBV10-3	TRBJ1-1	CAVSWGTEAFF
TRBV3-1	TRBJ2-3	CASSQYLERGLEADTQYF
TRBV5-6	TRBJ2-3	CASSLGSGGQYF
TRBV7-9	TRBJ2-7	CASSAREGGGYEQYF
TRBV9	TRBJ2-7	CASSVGDSPGYEQYF
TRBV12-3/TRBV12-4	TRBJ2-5	CASSLRGDTQYF
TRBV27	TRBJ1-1	CASSLSGADTEAFF
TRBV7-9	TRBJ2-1	CASSLASAYNEQFF
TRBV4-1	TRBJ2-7	CASSQSGHPDYEQYF
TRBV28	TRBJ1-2	CASSLGRWTGNQPTNYGYTF
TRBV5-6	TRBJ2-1	CASSRILAGGRYNEQFF
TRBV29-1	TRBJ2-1	CSVDAADHYNEQFF
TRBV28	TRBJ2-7	CASSSSGRGSYEQYF
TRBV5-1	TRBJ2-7	CASSWMGTSEFFSYEQYF
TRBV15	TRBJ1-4	CATSSYGDRGRTNEKLFF
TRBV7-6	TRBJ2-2	CASSLDNTGELFF
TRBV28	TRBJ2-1	CASRPLGTISYNEQFF
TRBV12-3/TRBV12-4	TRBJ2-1	CASSFYVRRSSYNEQFF
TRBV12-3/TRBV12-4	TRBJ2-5	CASSSWTEETQYF
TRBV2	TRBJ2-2	CASSDERESTGELFF
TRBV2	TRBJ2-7	CASWTGSVGSSGYEQYF
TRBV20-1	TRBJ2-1	CSATRAGGVYNEQFF
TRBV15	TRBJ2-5	CATSRIVEGYAGTQYF
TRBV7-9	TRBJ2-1	CASSSGLQGHEQFF
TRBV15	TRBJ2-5	CATSRDRISWETQYF
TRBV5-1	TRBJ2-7	CASSLGPQGVVSGIAYEQYF
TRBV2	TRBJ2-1	CASRREGSSYNEQFF
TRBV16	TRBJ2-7	CASSQRFQDSYEQYF
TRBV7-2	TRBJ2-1	CASSPGLFLEQFF
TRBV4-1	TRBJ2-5	CASSQVAGEGETQYF
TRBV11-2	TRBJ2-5	CASSSIPGLQETQYF
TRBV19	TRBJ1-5	CASSIVGARNQPQHF
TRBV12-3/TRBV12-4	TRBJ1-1	CASSLGVTTEAFF
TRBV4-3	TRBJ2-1	CASSQVGGALGVF
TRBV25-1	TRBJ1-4	CASSTGTGAEKLFF
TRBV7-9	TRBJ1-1	CASSLVGGIGTEAFF
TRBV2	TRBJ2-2	CASSAPRSGYTGELFF
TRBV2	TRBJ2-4	CASRNRVPKNIQYF
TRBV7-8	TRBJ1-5	CASSLNRDFRQPQHF
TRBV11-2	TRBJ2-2	CASSRIRDRGRKLSGELFF
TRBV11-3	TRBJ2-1	CASSSRTSEVLHEQFF
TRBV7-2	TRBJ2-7	CASSLSVGSYEQYF
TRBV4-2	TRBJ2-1	CASSQAGGYNEQFF
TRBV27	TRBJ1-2	CASSPDSNYGYTF
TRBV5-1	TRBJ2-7	CASSLVMGNSYEQYF
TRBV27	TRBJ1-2	CASSSQGLANYGYTF
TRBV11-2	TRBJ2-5	CASSLDRRLGGETQYF
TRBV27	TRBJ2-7	CASSRGHEQYF
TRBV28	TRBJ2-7	CACRQLYEQYF
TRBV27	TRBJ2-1	CASSTRLQGEQFF
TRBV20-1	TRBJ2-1	CSARDHSSESYNEQFF
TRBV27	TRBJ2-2	CASIRRATANTGELFF
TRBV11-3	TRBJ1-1	CASSSPRIGVTEAFF